This TCR beta chain was sequenced for a study of blood T cells in healthy people across ages. Findings and limits, study-wide: Comparison with aged donors showed that long-lived donors had more naive CD4+ cells and higher diversity. CMV infection status of these donors was not known.

Deletions cut 3 bases from V and 0 bases from J, with 14 bases between. The CDR3 is 16 amino acids. Germline CDR1 reads SGHTA; CDR2 reads FQGNSA. Primers used in a second PCR of about 7 to 12 cycles were a sample-barcoded 5' primer and a J-beta primer mix. TCRdb independently ran MiXCR on the 5' RACE reads; one entry per CDR3 protein. Of about 1.7 million distinct CDR3 sequences in the sample, approximately 30% were seen once. Extraction yielded at least 5 micrograms of total RNA per sample. With respect to this clonotype: Antigen unknown.

Source material: blood. V is TRBV7-2 and J is TRBJ1-2; D is uncertain. This clonotype was obtained from a woman aged 25 to 45 in good health. The CDR3 spells CASSLDRSDTNYGYTF. CDR3 nucleotides: TGTGCCAGCAGCTTGGACCGTTCTGATACTAACTATGGCTACACCTTC.